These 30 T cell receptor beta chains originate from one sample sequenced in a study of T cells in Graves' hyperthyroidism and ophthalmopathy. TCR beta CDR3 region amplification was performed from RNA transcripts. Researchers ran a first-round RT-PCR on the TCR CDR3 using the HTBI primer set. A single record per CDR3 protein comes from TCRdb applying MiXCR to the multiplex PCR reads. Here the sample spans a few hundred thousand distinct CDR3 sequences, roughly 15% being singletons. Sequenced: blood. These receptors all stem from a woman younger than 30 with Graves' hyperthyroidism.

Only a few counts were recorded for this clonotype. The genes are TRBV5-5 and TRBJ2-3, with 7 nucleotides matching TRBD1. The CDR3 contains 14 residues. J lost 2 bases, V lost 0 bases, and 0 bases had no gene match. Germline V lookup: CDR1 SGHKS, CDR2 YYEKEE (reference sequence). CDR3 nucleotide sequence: TGTGCCAGCAGCTTGGAGGGGGCCACAGATACGCAGTATTTT. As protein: CASSLEGATDTQYF.

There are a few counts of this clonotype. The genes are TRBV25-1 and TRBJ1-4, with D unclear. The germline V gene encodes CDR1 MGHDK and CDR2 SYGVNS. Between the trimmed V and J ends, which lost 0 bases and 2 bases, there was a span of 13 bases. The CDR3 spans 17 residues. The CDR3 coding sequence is TGTGCCAGCAGTGAATATTCCAGGACGAGGACTAATGAAAAACTGTTTTTT. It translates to CASSEYSRTRTNEKLFF.

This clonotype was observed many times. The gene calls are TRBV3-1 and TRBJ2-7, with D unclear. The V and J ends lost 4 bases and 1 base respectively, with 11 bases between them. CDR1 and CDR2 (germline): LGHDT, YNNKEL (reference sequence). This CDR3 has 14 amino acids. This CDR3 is CASSPGLGSYEQYF. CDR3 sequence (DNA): TGTGCCAGCAGCCCTGGGTTAGGGTCCTACGAGCAGTACTTC.

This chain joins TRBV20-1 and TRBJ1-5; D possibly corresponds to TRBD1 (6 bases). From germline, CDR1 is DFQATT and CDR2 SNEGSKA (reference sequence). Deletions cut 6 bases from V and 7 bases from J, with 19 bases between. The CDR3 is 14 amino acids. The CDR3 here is CSASLGQGSQPQHF. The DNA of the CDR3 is TGCAGTGCGTCGCTCGGGCAGGGGTCGCAGCCCCAGCATTTT.

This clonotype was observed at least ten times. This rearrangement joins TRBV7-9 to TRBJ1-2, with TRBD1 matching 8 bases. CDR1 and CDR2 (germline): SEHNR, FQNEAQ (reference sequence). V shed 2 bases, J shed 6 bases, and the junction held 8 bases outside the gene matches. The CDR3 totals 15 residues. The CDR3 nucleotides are TGTGCCAGCAGCTTAACGGCGGACAGGGCGAATGGCTACACCTTC. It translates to CASSLTADRANGYTF.

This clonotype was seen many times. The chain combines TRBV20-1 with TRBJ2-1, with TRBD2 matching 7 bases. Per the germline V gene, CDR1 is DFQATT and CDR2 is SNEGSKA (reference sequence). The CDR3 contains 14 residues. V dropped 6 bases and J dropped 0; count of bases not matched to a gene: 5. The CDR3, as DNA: TGCAGTGCCGGCCTAGCGGACTCCTACAATGAGCAGTTCTTC. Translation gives CSAGLADSYNEQFF.

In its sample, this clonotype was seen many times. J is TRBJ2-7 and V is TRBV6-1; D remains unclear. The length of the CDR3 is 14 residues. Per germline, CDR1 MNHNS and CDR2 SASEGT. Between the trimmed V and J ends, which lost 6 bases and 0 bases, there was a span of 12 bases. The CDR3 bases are TGTGCCAGCAGACCCGATCCAGGCTCCTACGAGCAGTACTTC. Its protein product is CASRPDPGSYEQYF.

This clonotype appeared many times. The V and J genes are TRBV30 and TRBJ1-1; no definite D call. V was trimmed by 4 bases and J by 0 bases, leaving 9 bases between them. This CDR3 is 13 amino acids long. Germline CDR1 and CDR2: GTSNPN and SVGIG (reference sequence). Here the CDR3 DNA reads TGTGCCTGGACTGACGGCTTGAACACTGAAGCTTTCTTT. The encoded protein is CAWTDGLNTEAFF.

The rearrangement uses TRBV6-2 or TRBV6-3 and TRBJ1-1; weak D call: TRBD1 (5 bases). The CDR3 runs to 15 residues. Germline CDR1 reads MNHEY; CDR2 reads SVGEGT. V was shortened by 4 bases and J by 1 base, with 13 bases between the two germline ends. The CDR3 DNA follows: TGTGCCAGCAGTTCTCCGAGGACACCGAACACTGAAGCTTTCTTT. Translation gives CASSSPRTPNTEAFF.

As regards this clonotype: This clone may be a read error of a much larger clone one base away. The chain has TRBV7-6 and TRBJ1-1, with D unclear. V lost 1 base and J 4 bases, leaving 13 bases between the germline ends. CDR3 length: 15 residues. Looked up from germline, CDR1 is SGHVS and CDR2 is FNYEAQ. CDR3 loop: CASSLGGSGSTEAFF. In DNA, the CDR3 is TGTGCCAGCAGCTTAGGAGGTAGCGGTTCCACTGAAGCTTTCTTT.

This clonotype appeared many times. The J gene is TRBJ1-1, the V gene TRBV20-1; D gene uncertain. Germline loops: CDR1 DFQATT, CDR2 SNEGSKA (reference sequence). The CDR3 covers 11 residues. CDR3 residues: CRARLNTEAFF. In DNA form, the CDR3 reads TGCAGAGCAAGATTGAACACTGAAGCTTTCTTT.

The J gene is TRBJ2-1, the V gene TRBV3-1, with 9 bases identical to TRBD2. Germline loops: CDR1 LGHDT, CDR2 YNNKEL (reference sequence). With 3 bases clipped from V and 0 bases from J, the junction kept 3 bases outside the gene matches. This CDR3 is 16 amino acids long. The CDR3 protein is CASSQFSGSSYNEQFF. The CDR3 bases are TGTGCCAGCAGCCAGTTTAGCGGGAGCTCCTACAATGAGCAGTTCTTC.

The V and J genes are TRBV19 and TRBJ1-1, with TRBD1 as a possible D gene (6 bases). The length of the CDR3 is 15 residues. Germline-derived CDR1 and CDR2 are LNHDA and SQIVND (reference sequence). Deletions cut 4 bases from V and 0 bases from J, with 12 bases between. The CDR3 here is CASSNEQGMNTEAFF. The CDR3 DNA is TGTGCCAGTAGTAATGAGCAGGGGATGAACACTGAAGCTTTCTTT.

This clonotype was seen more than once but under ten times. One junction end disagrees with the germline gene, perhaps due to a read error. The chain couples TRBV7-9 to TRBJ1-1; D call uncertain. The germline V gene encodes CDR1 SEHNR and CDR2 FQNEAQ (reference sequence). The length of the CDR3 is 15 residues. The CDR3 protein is CTSSPDRASGTEAFF. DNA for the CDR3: TGTACCAGCAGTCCCGATAGGGCGAGTGGCACTGAAGCTTTCTTT.

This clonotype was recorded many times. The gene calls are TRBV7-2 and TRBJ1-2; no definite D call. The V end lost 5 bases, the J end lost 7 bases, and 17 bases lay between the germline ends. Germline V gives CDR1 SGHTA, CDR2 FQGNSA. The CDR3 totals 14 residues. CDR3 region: CASSPQSDGSGYTF. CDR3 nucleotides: TGTGCCAGCAGCCCCCAGTCGGACGGGAGTGGCTACACCTTC.

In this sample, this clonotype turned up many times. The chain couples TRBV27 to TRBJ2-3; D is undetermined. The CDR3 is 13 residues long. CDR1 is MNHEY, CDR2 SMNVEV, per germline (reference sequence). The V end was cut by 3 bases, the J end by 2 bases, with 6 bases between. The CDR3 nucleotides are TGTGCCAGCAGTTTCGACACCACAGATACGCAGTATTTT. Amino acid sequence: CASSFDTTDTQYF.

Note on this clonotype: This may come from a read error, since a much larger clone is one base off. The CDR3 region has the DNA TGTGCCAGCAGTTTGCGGACAGGCTACGAGCAGTTCTTC. Amino acid sequence: CASSLRTGYEQFF. The chain joins TRBV27 to TRBJ2-7; 7 bases are a match to TRBD1. The end of the DNA fits TRBJ2-1 better, so the J call may be wrong. CDR3 length equals 13 residues. Germline V lookup: CDR1 MNHEY, CDR2 SMNVEV (reference sequence).

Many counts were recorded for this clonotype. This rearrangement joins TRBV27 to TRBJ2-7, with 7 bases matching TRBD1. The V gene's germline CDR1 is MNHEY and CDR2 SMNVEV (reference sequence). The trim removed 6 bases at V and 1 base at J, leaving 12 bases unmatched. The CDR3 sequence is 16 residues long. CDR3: CASSNAPWDRSYEQYF. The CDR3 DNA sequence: TGTGCCAGCAGCAATGCTCCCTGGGACAGATCCTACGAGCAGTACTTC.

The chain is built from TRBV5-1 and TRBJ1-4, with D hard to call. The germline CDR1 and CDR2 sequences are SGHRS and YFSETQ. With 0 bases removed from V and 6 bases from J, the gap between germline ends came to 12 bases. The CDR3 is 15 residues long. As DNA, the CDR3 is TGCGCCAGCAGCTTGGGGGTATTAGGGTATGAAAAACTGTTTTTT. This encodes CASSLGVLGYEKLFF. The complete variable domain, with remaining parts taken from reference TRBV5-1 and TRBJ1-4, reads KAGVTQTPRYLIKTRGQQVTLSCSPISGHRSVSWYQQTPGQGLQFLFEYFSETQRNKGNFPGRFSGRQFSNSRSEMNVSTLELGDSALYLCASSLGVLGYEKLFFGSGTQLSVL.

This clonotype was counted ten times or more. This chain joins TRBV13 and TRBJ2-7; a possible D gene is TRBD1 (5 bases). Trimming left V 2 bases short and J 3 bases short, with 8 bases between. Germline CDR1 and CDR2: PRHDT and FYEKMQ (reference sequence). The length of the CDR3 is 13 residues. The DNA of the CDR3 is TGTGCCAGCAGCTTATATGACAGCTACGAGCAGTACTTC. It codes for CASSLYDSYEQYF.

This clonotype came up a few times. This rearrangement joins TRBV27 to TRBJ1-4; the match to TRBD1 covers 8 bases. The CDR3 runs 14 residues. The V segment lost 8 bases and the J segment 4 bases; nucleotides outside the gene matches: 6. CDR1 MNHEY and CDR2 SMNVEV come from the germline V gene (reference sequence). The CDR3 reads CASSGTGLNEKLFF. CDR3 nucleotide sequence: TGTGCCAGCTCCGGGACAGGTCTTAATGAAAAACTGTTTTTT.

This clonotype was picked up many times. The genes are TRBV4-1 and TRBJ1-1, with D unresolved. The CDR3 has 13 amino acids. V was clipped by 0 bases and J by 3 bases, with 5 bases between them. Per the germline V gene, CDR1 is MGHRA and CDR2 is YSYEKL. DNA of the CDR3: TGCGCCAGCAGCCAAGATCGGGACACTGAAGCTTTCTTT. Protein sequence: CASSQDRDTEAFF.

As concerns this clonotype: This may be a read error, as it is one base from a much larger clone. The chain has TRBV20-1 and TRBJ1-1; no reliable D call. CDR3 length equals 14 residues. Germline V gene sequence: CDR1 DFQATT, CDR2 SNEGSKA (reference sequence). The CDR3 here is CRAPPEGLNTEAFF. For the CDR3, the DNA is TGCCGTGCTCCCCCGGAGGGTTTGAACACTGAAGCTTTCTTT.

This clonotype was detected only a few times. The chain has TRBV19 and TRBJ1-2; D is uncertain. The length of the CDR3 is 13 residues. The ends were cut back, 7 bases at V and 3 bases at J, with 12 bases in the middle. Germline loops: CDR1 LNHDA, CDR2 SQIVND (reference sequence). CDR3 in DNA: TGTGCCAGTACCCCCCGCAGTGACTATGGCTACACCTTC. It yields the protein CASTPRSDYGYTF.

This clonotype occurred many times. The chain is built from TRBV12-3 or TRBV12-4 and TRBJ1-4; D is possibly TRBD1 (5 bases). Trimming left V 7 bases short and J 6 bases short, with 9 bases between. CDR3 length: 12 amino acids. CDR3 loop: CASTSGYEKLFF. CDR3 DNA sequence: TGTGCCAGCACCTCAGGGTATGAAAAACTGTTTTTT.

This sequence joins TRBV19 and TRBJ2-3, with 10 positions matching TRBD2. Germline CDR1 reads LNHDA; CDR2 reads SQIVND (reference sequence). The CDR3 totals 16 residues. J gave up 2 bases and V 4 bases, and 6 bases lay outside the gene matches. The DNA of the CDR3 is TGTGCCAGTAGTACACGGACTAGCGGTTACACAGATACGCAGTATTTT. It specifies CASSTRTSGYTDTQYF.

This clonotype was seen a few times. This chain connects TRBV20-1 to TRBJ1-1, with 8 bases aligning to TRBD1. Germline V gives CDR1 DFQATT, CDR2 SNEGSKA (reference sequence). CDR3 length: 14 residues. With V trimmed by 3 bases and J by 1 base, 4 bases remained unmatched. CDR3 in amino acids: CSASTGTGNTEAFF. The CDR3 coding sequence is TGCAGTGCTAGCACCGGGACAGGGAACACTGAAGCTTTCTTT.

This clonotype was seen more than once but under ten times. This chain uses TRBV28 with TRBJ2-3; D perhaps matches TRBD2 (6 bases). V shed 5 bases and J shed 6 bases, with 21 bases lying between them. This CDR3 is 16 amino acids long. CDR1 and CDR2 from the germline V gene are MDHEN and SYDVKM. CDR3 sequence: CASSTPGSGGMDTQYF. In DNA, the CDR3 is TGTGCCAGCAGTACCCCCGGGAGTGGGGGGATGGATACGCAGTATTTT.

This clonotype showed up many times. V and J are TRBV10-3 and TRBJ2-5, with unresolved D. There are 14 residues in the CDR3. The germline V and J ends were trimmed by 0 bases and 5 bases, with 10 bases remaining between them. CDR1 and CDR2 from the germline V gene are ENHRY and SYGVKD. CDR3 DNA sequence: TGTGCCATCAGTGAGTCGAAAATGTCGGAGACCCAGTACTTC. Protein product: CAISESKMSETQYF.

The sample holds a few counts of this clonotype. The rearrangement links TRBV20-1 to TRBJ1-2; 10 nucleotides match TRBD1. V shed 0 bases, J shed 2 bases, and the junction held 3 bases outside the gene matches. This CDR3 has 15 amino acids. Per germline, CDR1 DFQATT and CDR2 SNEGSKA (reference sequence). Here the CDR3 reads CSARDRDRGNYGYTF. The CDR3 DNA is TGCAGTGCTAGAGACCGGGACAGGGGCAACTATGGCTACACCTTC.